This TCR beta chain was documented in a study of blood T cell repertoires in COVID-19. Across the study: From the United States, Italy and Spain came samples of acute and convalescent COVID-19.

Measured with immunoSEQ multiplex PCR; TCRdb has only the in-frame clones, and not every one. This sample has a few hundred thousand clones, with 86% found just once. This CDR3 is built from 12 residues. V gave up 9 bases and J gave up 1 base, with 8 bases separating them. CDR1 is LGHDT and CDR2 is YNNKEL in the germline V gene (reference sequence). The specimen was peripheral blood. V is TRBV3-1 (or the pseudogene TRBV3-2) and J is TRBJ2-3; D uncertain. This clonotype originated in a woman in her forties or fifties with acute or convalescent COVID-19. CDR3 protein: CASPSGTDTQYF. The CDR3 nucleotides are TGTGCCAGTCCCTCGGGCACAGATACGCAGTATTTT.